The present T cell receptor (beta chain) was sequenced within a study of identifying expanded T cells in peripheral blood. Profiling relied on immunoSEQ multiplex PCR, and the TCRdb table lists in-frame clones only, not all of them. This table holds more than 65,000 clones, 70% to 90% found once. The sample taken for sequencing was blood. The receptor was isolated from a person aged 18-70 years in good health.

The chain's CDR3 is CASSQQAGGLETQYF. The CDR3 DNA follows: TGTGCCAGTAGTCAACAAGCGGGGGGGCTTGAGACCCAGTACTTC. The chain combines TRBV19 with TRBJ2-5; TRBD2 matches at 10 bases. The CDR3 has 15 amino acids. CDR1 LNHDA and CDR2 SQIVND come from the germline V gene (reference sequence). The V segment lost 5 bases and the J segment 5 bases; nucleotides outside the gene matches: 8. The full variable domain, in which reference TRBV19 and TRBJ2-5 provide the parts outside the CDR3, is DGGITQSPKYLFRKEGQNVTLSCEQNLNHDAMYWYRQDPGQGLRLIYYSQIVNDFQKGDIAEGYSVSREKKESFPLTVTSAQKNPTAFYLCASSQQAGGLETQYFGPGTRLLVL.